Many counts were recorded for the clone carrying this TCR beta chain. Its antigen is unknown. The data were taken from a study of response to subunit inactivated influenza vaccine. Whole-study findings and limits: The authors offered the suggestion that each seasonal influenza vaccination recruits few new T cells.

Losses at the gene ends were 0 bases for V and 3 bases for J; bases not matched to a gene: 11. This CDR3 has 18 amino acids. Germline CDR1 ENHRY, CDR2 SYGVKD. Each CDR3 protein gets one entry after TCRdb re-called the RT-PCR reads with MiXCR. The sample consists of more than 450,000 distinct CDR3 sequences, less than 10% of them appearing once. The clonotype was recovered from a man aged 50 to 69 who received an inactivated influenza vaccine. The chain is built from TRBV10-3 and TRBJ2-3; 8 bases line up with TRBD2. The starting material was PBMCs from blood, obtained around 25 months after vaccination. CDR3 DNA: TGTGCCATCAGTGAGTCGGGGACGGCGGGAGGCCGTACAGATACGCAGTATTTT. It codes for CAISESGTAGGRTDTQYF.